The present T cell receptor beta chain was sequenced within a study of T cells after yellow fever vaccination. As for the study in general: In the case of low-cell-number fractions, SMART-Seq v4 Ultra Low Input was used for preparation. General observations from the study: The bulk population could contribute abundant contaminating clonotypes to FACS-sorted repertoires. Some clonotypes were seen in both the CD4 and the CD8 compartments. These made up a small share and likely arose from convergent recombination.

This clonotype has a count of ten or more. Its antigen is undetermined. The authors made TCR cDNA by 5'RACE template switching, adding a universal primer site and UMIs. TCRdb processed the 5' RACE reads anew with MiXCR; each CDR3 protein has one entry. The table records 230,000 or so distinct CDR3 sequences, roughly 3.7% of them present only once. The CDR3 extends over 13 amino acids. CDR1 is SGHVS, CDR2 FNYEAQ, per germline. Deletions cut 7 bases from V and 6 bases from J, with 14 bases between. Specimen: PBMCs, collected 15 days after the yellow fever booster vaccination. This receptor was taken from a man aged 18 to 35 who received the YFV17D yellow fever vaccine. J is TRBJ2-3 and V is TRBV7-6, with D unresolved. CDR3 sequence reads: CASKLVGSDTQYF. CDR3 nucleotide sequence: TGTGCCAGCAAACTCGTGGGTTCGGATACGCAGTATTTT.